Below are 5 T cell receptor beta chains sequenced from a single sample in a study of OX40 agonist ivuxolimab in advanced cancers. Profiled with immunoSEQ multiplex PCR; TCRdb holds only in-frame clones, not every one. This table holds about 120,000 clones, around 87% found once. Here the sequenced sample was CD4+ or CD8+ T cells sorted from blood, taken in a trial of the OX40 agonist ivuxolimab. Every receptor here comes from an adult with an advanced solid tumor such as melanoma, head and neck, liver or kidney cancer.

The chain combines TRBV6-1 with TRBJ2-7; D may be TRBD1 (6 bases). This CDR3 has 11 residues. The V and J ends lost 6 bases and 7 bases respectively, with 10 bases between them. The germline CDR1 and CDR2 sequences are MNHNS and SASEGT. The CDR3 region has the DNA TGTGCCAGCAGCGACAGGCGGGAGCAGTACTTC. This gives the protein CASSDRREQYF.

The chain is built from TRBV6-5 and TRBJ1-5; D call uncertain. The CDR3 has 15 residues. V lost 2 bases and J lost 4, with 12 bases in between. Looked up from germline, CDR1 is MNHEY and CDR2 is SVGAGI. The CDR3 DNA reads TGTGCCAGCAGTTACCCGGCTGGGGAGAATCAGCCCCAGCATTTT. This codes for CASSYPAGENQPQHF.

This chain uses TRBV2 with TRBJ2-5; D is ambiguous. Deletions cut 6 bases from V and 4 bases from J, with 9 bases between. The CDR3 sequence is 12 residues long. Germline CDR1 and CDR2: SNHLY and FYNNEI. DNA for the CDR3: TGTGCCAGCAGGACGGGTGGAGAGACCCAGTACTTC. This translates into CASRTGGETQYF. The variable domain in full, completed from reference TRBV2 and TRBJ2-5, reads EPEVTQTPSHQVTQMGQEVILRCVPISNHLYFYWYRQILGQKVEFLVSFYNNEISEKSEIFDDQFSVERPDGSNFTLKIRSTKLEDSAMYFCASRTGGETQYFGPGTRLLVL.

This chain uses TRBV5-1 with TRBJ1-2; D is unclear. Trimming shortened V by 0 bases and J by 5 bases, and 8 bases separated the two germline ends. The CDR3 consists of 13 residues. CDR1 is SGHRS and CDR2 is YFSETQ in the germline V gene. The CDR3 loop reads CASSLDSSYGYTF. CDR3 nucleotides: TGCGCCAGCAGCTTGGACAGCAGTTATGGCTACACCTTC. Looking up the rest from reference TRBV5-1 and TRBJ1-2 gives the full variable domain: KAGVTQTPRYLIKTRGQQVTLSCSPISGHRSVSWYQQTPGQGLQFLFEYFSETQRNKGNFPGRFSGRQFSNSRSEMNVSTLELGDSALYLCASSLDSSYGYTFGSGTRLTVV.

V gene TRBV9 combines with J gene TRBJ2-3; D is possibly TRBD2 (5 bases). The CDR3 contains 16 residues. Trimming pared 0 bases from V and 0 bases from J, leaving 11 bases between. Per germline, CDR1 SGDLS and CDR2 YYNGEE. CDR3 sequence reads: CASSVVGGSSTDTQYF. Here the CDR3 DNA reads TGTGCCAGCAGCGTAGTCGGCGGGTCTAGCACAGATACGCAGTATTTT.